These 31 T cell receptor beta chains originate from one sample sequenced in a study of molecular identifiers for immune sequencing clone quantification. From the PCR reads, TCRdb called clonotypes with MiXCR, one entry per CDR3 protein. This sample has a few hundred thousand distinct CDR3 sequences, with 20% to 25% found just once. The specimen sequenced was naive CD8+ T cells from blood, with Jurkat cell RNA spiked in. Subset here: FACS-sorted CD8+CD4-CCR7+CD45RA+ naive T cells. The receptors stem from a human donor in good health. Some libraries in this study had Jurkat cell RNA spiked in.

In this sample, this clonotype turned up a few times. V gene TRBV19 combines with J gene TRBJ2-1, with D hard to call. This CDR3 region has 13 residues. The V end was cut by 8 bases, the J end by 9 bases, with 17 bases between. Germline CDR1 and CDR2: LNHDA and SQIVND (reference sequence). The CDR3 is CASFNDGMGEQFF. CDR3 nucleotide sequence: TGTGCCAGTTTCAATGACGGCATGGGTGAGCAGTTCTTC.

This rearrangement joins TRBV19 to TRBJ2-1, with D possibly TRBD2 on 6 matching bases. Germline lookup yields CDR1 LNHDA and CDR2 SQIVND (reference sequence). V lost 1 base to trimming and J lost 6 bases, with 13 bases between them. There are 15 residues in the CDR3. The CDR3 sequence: CASSIGGRSGNEQFF. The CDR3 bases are TGTGCCAGTAGTATAGGTGGGAGGTCCGGCAATGAGCAGTTCTTC.

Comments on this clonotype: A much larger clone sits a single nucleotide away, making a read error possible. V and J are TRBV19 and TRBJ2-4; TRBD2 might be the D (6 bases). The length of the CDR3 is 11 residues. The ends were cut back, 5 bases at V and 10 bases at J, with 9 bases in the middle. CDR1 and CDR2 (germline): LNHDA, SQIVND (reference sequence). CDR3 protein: CASSFRGIQYF. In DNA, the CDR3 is TGTGCCAGTAGTTTCCGGGGGATTCAGTACTTC.

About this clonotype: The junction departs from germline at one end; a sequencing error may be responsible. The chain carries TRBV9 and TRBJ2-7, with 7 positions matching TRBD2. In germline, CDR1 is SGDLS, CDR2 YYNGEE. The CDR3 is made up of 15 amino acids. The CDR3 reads CANSVGAGVNYEQYF. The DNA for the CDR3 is TGTGCCAACAGCGTAGGGGCGGGAGTTAACTACGAGCAGTACTTC.

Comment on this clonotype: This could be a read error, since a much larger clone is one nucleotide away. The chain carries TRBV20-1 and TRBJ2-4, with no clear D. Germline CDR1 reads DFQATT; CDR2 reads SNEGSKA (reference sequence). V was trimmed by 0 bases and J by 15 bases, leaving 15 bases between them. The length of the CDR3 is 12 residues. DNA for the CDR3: TGCAGTGCTAGAGATCCCCCGGGCACCCCGTACTTC. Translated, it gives CSARDPPGTPYF.

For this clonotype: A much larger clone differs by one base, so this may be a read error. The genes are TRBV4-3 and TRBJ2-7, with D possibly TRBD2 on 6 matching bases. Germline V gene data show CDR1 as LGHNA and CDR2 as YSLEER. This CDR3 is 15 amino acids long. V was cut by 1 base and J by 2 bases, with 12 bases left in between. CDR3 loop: CASSQGAGSPYEQYF. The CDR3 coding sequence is TGCGCCAGCAGCCAAGGGGCGGGGTCCCCCTACGAGCAGTACTTC.

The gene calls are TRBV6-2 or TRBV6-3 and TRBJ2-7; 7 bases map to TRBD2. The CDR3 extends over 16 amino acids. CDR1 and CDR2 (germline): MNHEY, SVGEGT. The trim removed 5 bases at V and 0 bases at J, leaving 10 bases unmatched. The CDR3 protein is CASSGGASGYSYEQYF. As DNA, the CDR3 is TGTGCCAGCAGTGGAGGGGCTAGCGGATACTCCTACGAGCAGTACTTC.

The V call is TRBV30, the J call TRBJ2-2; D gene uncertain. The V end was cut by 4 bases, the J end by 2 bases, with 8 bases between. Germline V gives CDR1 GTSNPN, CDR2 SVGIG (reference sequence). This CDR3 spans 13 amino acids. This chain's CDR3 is CAWTLGNTGELFF. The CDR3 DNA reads TGTGCCTGGACGTTAGGTAACACCGGGGAGCTGTTTTTT.

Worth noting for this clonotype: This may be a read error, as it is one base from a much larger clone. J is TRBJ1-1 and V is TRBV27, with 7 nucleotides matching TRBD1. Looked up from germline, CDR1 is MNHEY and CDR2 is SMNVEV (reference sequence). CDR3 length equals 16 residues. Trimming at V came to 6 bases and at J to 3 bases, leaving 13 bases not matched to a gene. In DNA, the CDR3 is TGTGCCAGCAGGGAGGTACAGGGGTTTGTGGACACTGAAGCTTTCTTT. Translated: CASREVQGFVDTEAFF.

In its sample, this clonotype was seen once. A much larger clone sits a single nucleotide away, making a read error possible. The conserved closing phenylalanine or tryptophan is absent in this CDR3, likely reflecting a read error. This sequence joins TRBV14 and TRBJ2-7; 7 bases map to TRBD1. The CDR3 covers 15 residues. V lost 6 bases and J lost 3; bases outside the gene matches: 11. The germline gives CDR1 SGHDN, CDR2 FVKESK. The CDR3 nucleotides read TGTGCCAGCAGTCGCGAGACAGGGTTTTACTACGAGCAGTACTCC. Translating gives CASSRETGFYYEQYS.

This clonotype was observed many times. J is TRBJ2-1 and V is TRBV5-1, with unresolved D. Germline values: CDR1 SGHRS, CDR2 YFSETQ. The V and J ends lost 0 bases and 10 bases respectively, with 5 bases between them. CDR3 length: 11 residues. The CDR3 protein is CASSLASEQFF. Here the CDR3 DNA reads TGCGCCAGCAGCTTGGCGTCGGAGCAGTTCTTC.

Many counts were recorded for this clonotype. CDR3 nucleotide sequence: TGTGCCAGCAGCCTCAGGACAGGCGGACTGGACTCCTACGAGCAGTACTTC. It specifies CASSLRTGGLDSYEQYF. This chain connects TRBV4-2 to TRBJ2-7; 7 nucleotides agree with TRBD1. This CDR3 has 17 amino acids. V was clipped by 4 bases and J by 0 bases; unmatched bases: 12. The germline CDR1 and CDR2 sequences are LGHNA and YNFKEQ.

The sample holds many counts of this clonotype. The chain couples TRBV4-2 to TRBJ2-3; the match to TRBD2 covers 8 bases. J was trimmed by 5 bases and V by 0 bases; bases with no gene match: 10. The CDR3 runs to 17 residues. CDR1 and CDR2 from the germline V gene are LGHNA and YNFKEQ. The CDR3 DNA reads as TGTGCCAGCAGCCAAGATACTCCAGCGGGAGCCCAAGATACGCAGTATTTT. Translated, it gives CASSQDTPAGAQDTQYF.

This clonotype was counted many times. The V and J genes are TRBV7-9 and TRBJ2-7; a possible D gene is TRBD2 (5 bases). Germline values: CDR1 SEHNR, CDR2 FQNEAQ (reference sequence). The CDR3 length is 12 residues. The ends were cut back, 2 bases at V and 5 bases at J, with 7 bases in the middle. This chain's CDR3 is CASSLWGDEQYF. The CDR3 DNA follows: TGTGCCAGCAGCTTATGGGGAGACGAGCAGTACTTC. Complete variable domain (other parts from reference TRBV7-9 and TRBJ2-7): DTGVSQNPRHKITKRGQNVTFRCDPISEHNRLYWYRQTLGQGPEFLTYFQNEAQLEKSRLLSDRFSAERPKGSFSTLEIQRTEQGDSAMYLCASSLWGDEQYFGPGTRLTVT.

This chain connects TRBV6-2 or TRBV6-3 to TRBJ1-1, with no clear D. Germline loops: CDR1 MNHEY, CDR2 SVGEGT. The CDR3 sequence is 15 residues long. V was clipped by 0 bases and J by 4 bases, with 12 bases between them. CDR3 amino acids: CASSYSAGVGTEAFF. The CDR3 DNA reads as TGTGCCAGCAGTTACTCAGCTGGGGTGGGCACTGAAGCTTTCTTT.

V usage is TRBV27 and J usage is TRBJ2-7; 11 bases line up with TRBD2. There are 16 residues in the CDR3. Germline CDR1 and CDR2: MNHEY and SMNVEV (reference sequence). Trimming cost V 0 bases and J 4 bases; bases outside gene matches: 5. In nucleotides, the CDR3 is TGTGCCAGCAGTTTATCGAGTCTAGCGGGAGGTTACGAGCAGTACTTC. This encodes CASSLSSLAGGYEQYF.

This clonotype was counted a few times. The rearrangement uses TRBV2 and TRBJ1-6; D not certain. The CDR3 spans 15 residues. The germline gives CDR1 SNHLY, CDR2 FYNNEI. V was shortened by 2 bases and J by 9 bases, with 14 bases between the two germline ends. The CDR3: CASSEWSGLLSPLHF. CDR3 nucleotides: TGTGCCAGCAGTGAATGGTCGGGTTTGCTTTCACCCCTCCACTTT.

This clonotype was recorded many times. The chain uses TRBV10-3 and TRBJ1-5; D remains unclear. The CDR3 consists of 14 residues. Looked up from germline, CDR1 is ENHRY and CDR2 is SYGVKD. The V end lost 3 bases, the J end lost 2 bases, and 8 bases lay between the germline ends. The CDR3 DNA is TGTGCCATCAGTGAAGCAGGCGGCAATCAGCCCCAGCATTTT. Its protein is CAISEAGGNQPQHF.

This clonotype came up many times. The chain's CDR3 is CASSPQPGTGLTGELFF. CDR3 coding DNA: TGTGCCAGCAGCCCACAACCCGGGACAGGGTTGACCGGGGAGCTGTTTTTT. The V call is TRBV7-9, the J call TRBJ2-2, with 9 bases fitting TRBD1. The CDR3 extends over 17 amino acids. Germline V gene data show CDR1 as SEHNR and CDR2 as FQNEAQ (reference sequence). The V gene end was trimmed by 5 bases and the J gene end by 5 bases; junction bases not matched to a gene: 12.

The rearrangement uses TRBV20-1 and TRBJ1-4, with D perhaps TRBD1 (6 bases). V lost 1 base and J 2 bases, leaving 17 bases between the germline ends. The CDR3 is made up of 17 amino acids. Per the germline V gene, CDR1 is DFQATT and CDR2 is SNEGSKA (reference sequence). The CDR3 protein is CSARGFQRGGTNEKLFF. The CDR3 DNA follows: TGCAGTGCTAGAGGATTCCAAAGAGGGGGGACTAATGAAAAACTGTTTTTT.

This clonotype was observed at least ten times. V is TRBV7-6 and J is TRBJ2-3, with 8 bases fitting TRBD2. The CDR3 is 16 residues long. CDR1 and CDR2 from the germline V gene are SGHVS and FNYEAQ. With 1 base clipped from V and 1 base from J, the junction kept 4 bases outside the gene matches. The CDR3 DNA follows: TGTGCCAGCAGCTTAGTGACGCGGGGGGGCACAGATACGCAGTATTTT. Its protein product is CASSLVTRGGTDTQYF.

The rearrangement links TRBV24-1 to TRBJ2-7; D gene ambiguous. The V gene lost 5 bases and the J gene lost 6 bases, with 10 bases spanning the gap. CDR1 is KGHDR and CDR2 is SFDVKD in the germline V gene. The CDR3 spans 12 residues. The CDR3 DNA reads TGTGCCACCAGTGCTGTCTCTGGCGAGCAGTACTTC. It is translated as CATSAVSGEQYF.

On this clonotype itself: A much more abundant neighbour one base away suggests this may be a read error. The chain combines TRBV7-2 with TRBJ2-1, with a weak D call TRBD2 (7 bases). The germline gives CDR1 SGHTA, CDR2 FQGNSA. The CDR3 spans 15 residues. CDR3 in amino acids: CANSLIGGPRNEQFF. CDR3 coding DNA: TGTGCCAACAGCTTAATCGGGGGGCCCCGCAATGAGCAGTTCTTC.

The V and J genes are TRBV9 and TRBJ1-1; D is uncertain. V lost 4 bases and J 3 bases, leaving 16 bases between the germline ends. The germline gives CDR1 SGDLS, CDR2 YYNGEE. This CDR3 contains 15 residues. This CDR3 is CASSRWGGEDTEAFF. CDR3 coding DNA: TGTGCCAGCAGCAGGTGGGGAGGAGAAGACACTGAAGCTTTCTTT.

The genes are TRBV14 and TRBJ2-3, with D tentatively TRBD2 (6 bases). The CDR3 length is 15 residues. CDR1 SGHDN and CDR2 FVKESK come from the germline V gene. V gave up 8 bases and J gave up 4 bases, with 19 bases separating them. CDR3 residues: CASRATEGLADTQYF. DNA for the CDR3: TGTGCCAGCCGAGCGACGGAGGGGCTTGCAGATACGCAGTATTTT.

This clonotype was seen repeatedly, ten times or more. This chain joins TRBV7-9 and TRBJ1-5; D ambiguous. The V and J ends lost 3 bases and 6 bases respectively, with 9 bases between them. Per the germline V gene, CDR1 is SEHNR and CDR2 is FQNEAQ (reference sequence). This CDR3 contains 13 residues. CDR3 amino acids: CASSFGSPQPQHF. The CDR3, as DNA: TGTGCCAGCAGCTTTGGATCCCCTCAGCCCCAGCATTTT.

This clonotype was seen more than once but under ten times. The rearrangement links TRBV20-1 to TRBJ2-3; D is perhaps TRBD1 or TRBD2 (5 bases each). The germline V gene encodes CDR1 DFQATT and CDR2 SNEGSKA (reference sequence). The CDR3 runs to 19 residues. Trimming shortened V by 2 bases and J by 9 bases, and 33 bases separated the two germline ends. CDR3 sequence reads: CSARTKKPGRRFLEDTQYF. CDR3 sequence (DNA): TGCAGTGCTAGAACTAAGAAACCGGGACGAAGGTTCTTAGAGGACACGCAGTATTTT.

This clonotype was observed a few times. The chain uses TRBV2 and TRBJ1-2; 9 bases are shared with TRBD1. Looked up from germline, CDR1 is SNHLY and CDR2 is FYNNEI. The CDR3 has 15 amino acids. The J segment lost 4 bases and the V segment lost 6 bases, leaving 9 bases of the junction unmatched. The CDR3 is CASSGTGGAGYGYTF. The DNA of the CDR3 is TGTGCCAGCAGCGGCACAGGGGGCGCGGGCTATGGCTACACCTTC.

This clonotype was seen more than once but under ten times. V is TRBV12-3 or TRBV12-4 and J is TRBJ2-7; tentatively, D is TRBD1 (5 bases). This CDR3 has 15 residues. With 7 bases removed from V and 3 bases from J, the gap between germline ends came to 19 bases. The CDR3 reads CASTLGATGHYEQYF. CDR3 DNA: TGTGCCAGCACTCTTGGGGCCACTGGGCACTACGAGCAGTACTTC.

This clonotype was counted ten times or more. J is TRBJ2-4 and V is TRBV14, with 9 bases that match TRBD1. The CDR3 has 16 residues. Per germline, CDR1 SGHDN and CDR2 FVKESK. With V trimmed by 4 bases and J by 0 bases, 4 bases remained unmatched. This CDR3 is CASSPGTGSAKNIQYF. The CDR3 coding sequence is TGTGCCAGCAGCCCCGGGACAGGGTCAGCCAAAAACATTCAGTACTTC.

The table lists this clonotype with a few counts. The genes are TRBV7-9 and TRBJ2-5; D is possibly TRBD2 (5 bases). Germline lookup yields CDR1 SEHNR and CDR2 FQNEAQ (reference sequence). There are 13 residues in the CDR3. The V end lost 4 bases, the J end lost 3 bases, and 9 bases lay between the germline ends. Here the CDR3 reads CASSSGIEETQYF. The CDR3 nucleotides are TGTGCCAGCAGCTCGGGGATCGAAGAGACCCAGTACTTC.